This T cell receptor beta chain was documented in a study of blood T cells in healthy people across ages. J gave up 4 bases and V 6 bases, and 11 bases lay outside the gene matches. This CDR3 is 15 amino acids long. To note about this clonotype: Its specificity is not known.

A sample-barcoded 5' primer and a J-beta primer mix were used in a second PCR of roughly 6 to 11 cycles. TCRdb analysed the 5' RACE reads with MiXCR anew, one entry per CDR3 protein. Here the sample spans some 1.8 million distinct CDR3 sequences, around 40% being singletons. Study conclusions and caveats: Investigators viewed diversity estimates from one million T cells as underestimates, the study reported. A greater number of naive CD4+ cells and higher diversity distinguished long-lived donors from aged donors.

The clonotype was recovered from a human donor in good health. The V call is TRBV12-3 or TRBV12-4, the J call TRBJ1-2; 7 nucleotides line up with TRBD1. Input material: blood. DNA of the CDR3: TGTGCCAGCAGCTCAACCGGGACAGCCTCCTATGGCTACACCTTC. It translates to CASSSTGTASYGYTF.